The 4 T cell receptor beta chains in this list originate from one sample, sequenced in a study of cytomegalovirus exposure and HLA in healthy donors. Method: immunoSEQ multiplex PCR; TCRdb's copy keeps in-frame clones and lacks some. The table has around 130,000 clones, roughly 86% seen once. Sequencing input: PBMCs. These receptors all stem from a man aged 25 to 40 in good health and CMV-seronegative.

V usage is TRBV6-1 and J usage is TRBJ2-7; D perhaps matches TRBD1 (6 bases). Looked up from germline, CDR1 is MNHNS and CDR2 is SASEGT. Trimming removed 8 bases from V and 1 base from J, with 18 bases in between. The CDR3 is 15 residues long. The CDR3 DNA is TGTGCCAGCTCCTCACAACAGGGTTCGTCCTACGAGCAGTACTTC. Protein product: CASSSQQGSSYEQYF.

The V gene is TRBV5-1, the J gene TRBJ1-5; 8 bases line up with TRBD1. V lost 0 bases and J lost 4; bases outside the gene matches: 3. The germline V gene has CDR1 SGHRS and CDR2 YFSETQ. There are 15 residues in the CDR3. The CDR3 DNA reads TGCGCCAGCAGCTTGGGGGGACAGGAGAATCAGCCCCAGCATTTT. It yields the protein CASSLGGQENQPQHF.

This chain joins TRBV5-1 and TRBJ2-1, with 9 bases fitting TRBD2. Trimming cost V 4 bases and J 6 bases; bases outside gene matches: 8. From germline, CDR1 is SGHRS and CDR2 YFSETQ. The CDR3 has 15 amino acids. CDR3 coding DNA: TGCGCCAGCAGCCCCCCGGTTAGCGGGGGCAATGAGCAGTTCTTC. This gives the protein CASSPPVSGGNEQFF.

The chain joins TRBV27 to TRBJ2-3; TRBD2 matches 9 bases. J gave up 5 bases and V 9 bases, and 15 bases lay outside the gene matches. Germline CDR1 reads MNHEY; CDR2 reads SMNVEV (reference sequence). The CDR3 loop spans 16 amino acids. The CDR3 region is CASTSLQRGVEDTQYF. In DNA, the CDR3 is TGTGCCAGTACCAGCCTGCAGCGGGGGGTCGAAGATACGCAGTATTTT.